This T cell receptor beta chain was sequenced in a study of regulatory T cells in long-lasting Graves disease. Time point of the sample: newly diagnosed GD, antithyroid drugs for less than 3 months. PBMC-extracted RNA yielded the TCR library. Patients were enrolled at an endocrinology department in Xi'an, China. The V gene lost 6 bases and the J gene lost 7 bases, with 16 bases spanning the gap. CDR3 length equals 12 residues. Germline V CDR1 and CDR2: DFQATT, SNEGSKA (reference sequence). This clonotype was counted a few times. Arm-PCR of CDR3 regions with iRepertoire HTBI primers generated TCR beta libraries. Per the original methods: Across all samples, about 60 TRBV segments and 15 or so TRBJ segments were identified. Each CDR3 protein gets one entry after TCRdb re-called the multiplex PCR reads with MiXCR. TCRdb's processing, not the study's, gives the V and J calls here. Altogether some 340,000 distinct CDR3 sequences are present, approximately 12% being singletons, with the ten largest covering approximately 17%.

The same data also went into a second study, on T cells in Graves' hyperthyroidism and ophthalmopathy. That investigation notes: In patients aged 18 to 65, hyperthyroidism was newly diagnosed, with duration under 2 months. Lactation, pregnancy, other autoimmune disease or uncontrolled infection excluded patients.

The sample in question was peripheral blood mononuclear cells (PBMCs), obtained at new diagnosis, from a patient treated with antithyroid drugs. The J gene is TRBJ2-7, the V gene TRBV20-1; D remains unclear. This TCR came from a woman aged 18 to 35 with Graves disease. For the CDR3, the DNA is TGCAGTGCCACCCTTCTTGACTGGGAGCAGTACTTC. Its translation is CSATLLDWEQYF.